What follows describes a single T cell receptor (beta chain). Its antigen remains unknown. Using a J-beta primer mix together with a sample-barcoded 5' primer, a second PCR was run for about 6 to 12 cycles. A template-switch adaptor with 12 random nucleotides tagged each cDNA molecule. One entry per CDR3 protein results from TCRdb running MiXCR on the 5' RACE reads. The sample carries 700,000 to 850,000 distinct CDR3 sequences, roughly 35% recorded once. The sample belongs to a study of blood T cells in healthy people across ages. Study-wide results and caveats: Naive and antigen-experienced cells were not separated, limiting conclusive comparison.

This CDR3 contains 16 residues. The V gene end was trimmed by 2 bases and the J gene end by 3 bases; junction bases not matched to a gene: 7. Ranging in age from about 6 to 100, the donors were healthy Caucasian individuals from Russia. The receptor's source is a man younger than 30 in good health. Sequencing was done on a sample of blood. The chain joins TRBV12-3 or TRBV12-4 to TRBJ2-4; 7 bases line up with TRBD2. CDR3 residues: CASSLMGGEVKNIQYF. In nucleotides, the CDR3 is TGTGCCAGCAGTTTAATGGGGGGGGAAGTCAAAAACATTCAGTACTTC.